Shown below are 19 T cell receptor beta chains from a single sample sequenced in a study of CD8 T cells in Susac syndrome. With random hexamers, 0.5 to 1 ug RNA was reverse transcribed. Each CDR3 protein is one row after TCRdb ran MiXCR on the immunoSEQ multiplex PCR reads. The table shows 50,000 to 55,000 distinct CDR3 sequences, with approximately 95% occurring only once. Sequencing was carried out using CD8+ T cells from PBMCs. The receptors shown here come from a human donor with Susac syndrome.

The count of this clonotype is one. The V call is TRBV4-1, the J call TRBJ2-7, with 9 bases aligning to TRBD2. The CDR3 covers 14 residues. Trimming took 2 bases from V and 1 from J; bases not matched to a gene: 0. CDR1 and CDR2 (germline): MGHRA, YSYEKL. CDR3 residues: CASSQTSGSYEQYF. In DNA form, the CDR3 reads TGCGCCAGCAGCCAAACTAGCGGGTCCTACGAGCAGTACTTC.

This chain joins TRBV4-3 and TRBJ2-3; TRBD1 is a possible D gene (6 bases). Germline loops: CDR1 LGHNA, CDR2 YSLEER. Deletions cut 1 base from V and 5 bases from J, with 13 bases between. This CDR3 comprises 15 residues. Here the CDR3 reads CASSQGGLQGDTQYF. The CDR3 DNA sequence: TGCGCCAGCAGCCAAGGGGGTCTACAGGGAGATACGCAGTATTTT.

This sequence joins TRBV30 and TRBJ2-3, with D unclear. The germline CDR1 and CDR2 sequences are GTSNPN and SVGIG (reference sequence). The CDR3 consists of 11 residues. V was clipped by 3 bases and J by 6 bases, with 7 bases between them. DNA for the CDR3: TGTGCCTGGAGGGTGGGCGATACGCAGTATTTT. It specifies CAWRVGDTQYF.

J is TRBJ2-3 and V is TRBV12-3 or TRBV12-4; D possibly uses TRBD1 or TRBD2 (6 bases each). This CDR3 is built from 13 residues. V lost 8 bases, J lost 5 bases, and 14 bases lay in between. CDR3: CASGGGVVDTQYF. CDR3 in DNA: TGTGCCAGCGGGGGCGGGGTGGTAGATACGCAGTATTTT.

This chain connects TRBV2 to TRBJ2-5; D uncertain. Trimming removed 6 bases at V and 3 bases at J, with 2 bases between. CDR1 is SNHLY, CDR2 FYNNEI, per germline. The CDR3 consists of 10 residues. For the CDR3, the DNA is TGTGCCAGCAGCAAAGAGACCCAGTACTTC. Translated: CASSKETQYF.

This clonotype was found once. The V call is TRBV4-1, the J call TRBJ2-5, with 8 bases fitting TRBD1. This CDR3 spans 18 amino acids. V dropped 0 bases and J dropped 7; count of bases not matched to a gene: 16. Germline V CDR1 and CDR2: MGHRA, YSYEKL. CDR3 nucleotides: TGCGCCAGCAGCCAAGATGGGCTCGGCAGGGGGCTGATTGGGACCCAGTACTTC. Its protein product is CASSQDGLGRGLIGTQYF.

This clonotype has only one observation. This rearrangement joins TRBV20-1 to TRBJ2-1; 8 nucleotides match TRBD2. Germline V gene sequence: CDR1 DFQATT, CDR2 SNEGSKA (reference sequence). V shed 0 bases, J shed 4 bases, and the junction held 5 bases outside the gene matches. CDR3 length: 15 residues. CDR3 sequence: CSARDPGLGYNEQFF. The CDR3 coding sequence is TGCAGTGCTAGAGATCCGGGACTAGGATACAATGAGCAGTTCTTC.

The chain has TRBV4-2 and TRBJ2-3, with D tentatively TRBD1 or TRBD2 (6 bases each). The V gene lost 4 bases and the J gene lost 4 bases, with 21 bases spanning the gap. Germline CDR1 and CDR2: LGHNA and YNFKEQ. The CDR3 contains 17 residues. In DNA form, the CDR3 reads TGTGCCAGCAGCCCGGACATGAGCGCAGGGGAGGCAGATACGCAGTATTTT. Translation: CASSPDMSAGEADTQYF.

V usage is TRBV4-1 and J usage is TRBJ2-7; TRBD2 aligns across 9 bases. Per the germline V gene, CDR1 is MGHRA and CDR2 is YSYEKL. Trimming took 2 bases from V and 2 from J; bases not matched to a gene: 7. The CDR3 is 16 amino acids. The CDR3 is CASSQRLAGSTYEQYF. The DNA of the CDR3 is TGCGCCAGCAGCCAAAGGCTAGCGGGGAGTACCTACGAGCAGTACTTC.

The chain couples TRBV6-1 to TRBJ2-3; 10 nucleotides agree with TRBD2. This CDR3 contains 18 residues. Trimming at V came to 6 bases and at J to 2 bases, leaving 14 bases not matched to a gene. The germline CDR1 and CDR2 sequences are MNHNS and SASEGT. CDR3 bases: TGTGCCAGCAGAATAGCGGGGGGACCCCCCCTTAACACAGATACGCAGTATTTT. It yields the protein CASRIAGGPPLNTDTQYF.

CDR3 in DNA: TGCGCCAGCAGTAGGGACAGATCTGAAGCTTTCTTT. This codes for CASSRDRSEAFF. The chain employs TRBV10-2 and TRBJ1-1; 7 nucleotides align to TRBD1. The CDR3 runs 12 residues. Germline assignment: CDR1 WSHSY and CDR2 SAAADI. The junction had 3 bases not matched to a gene; V was cut back by 5 bases and J by 6 bases.

Here the CDR3 DNA reads TGTGCCTACGACATGGAACAAGAGACCCAGTACTTC. Protein product: CAYDMEQETQYF. The genes are TRBV30 and TRBJ2-5, with unresolved D. The CDR3 loop spans 12 amino acids. V lost 7 bases and J lost 2, with 11 bases in between. The V gene's germline CDR1 is GTSNPN and CDR2 SVGIG (reference sequence).

The V call is TRBV9, the J call TRBJ1-1; possible D gene TRBD1, 5 bases. The V and J ends lost 2 bases and 0 bases respectively, with 11 bases between them. CDR1 and CDR2 from the germline V gene are SGDLS and YYNGEE. The CDR3 is made up of 15 amino acids. This chain's CDR3 is CASSVSGYVNTEAFF. The CDR3 DNA sequence: TGTGCCAGCAGCGTTTCAGGGTATGTGAACACTGAAGCTTTCTTT.

The V gene is TRBV9, the J gene TRBJ2-5, with TRBD2 matching 9 bases. Trimming removed 3 bases from V and 4 bases from J; junction bases left unmatched: 1. CDR1 SGDLS and CDR2 YYNGEE come from the germline V gene. This CDR3 is 13 amino acids long. The CDR3 sequence: CASSASGVETQYF. CDR3 nucleotides: TGTGCCAGCAGCGCTAGCGGGGTAGAGACCCAGTACTTC. Filled out from reference TRBV9 and TRBJ2-5, the complete variable domain reads DSGVTQTPKHLITATGQRVTLRCSPRSGDLSVYWYQQSLDQGLQFLIQYYNGEERAKGNILERFSAQQFPDLHSELNLSSLELGDSALYFCASSASGVETQYFGPGTRLLVL.

The CDR3 DNA sequence: TGTGCCAGCAGCTTATTCCGACTGGGGGGCAAAAACATTCAGTACTTC. Translating gives CASSLFRLGGKNIQYF. This chain connects TRBV7-8 to TRBJ2-4; D might be TRBD2 (6 bases). The CDR3 runs 16 residues. Germline V lookup: CDR1 SGHVS, CDR2 FQNEAQ. The ends were cut back, 2 bases at V and 3 bases at J, with 14 bases in the middle.

The chain uses TRBV3-1 and TRBJ2-1; weak D call: TRBD2 (7 bases). V dropped 6 bases and J dropped 9 bases, with 12 bases sitting between them. Germline values: CDR1 LGHDT, CDR2 YNNKEL (reference sequence). This CDR3 region has 12 residues. The CDR3 spells CASRGGPVEQFF. DNA for the CDR3: TGTGCCAGCAGGGGGGGGCCGGTTGAGCAGTTCTTC.

The J gene is TRBJ2-3, the V gene TRBV12-3 or TRBV12-4, with TRBD2 identical over 10 bases. This CDR3 has 17 amino acids. Unmatched junction bases numbered 10, after V lost 1 base and J lost 6 bases. CDR3 sequence reads: CASSLGGLAAPTDTQYF. As DNA, the CDR3 is TGTGCCAGCAGTTTAGGTGGACTAGCGGCGCCAACGGATACGCAGTATTTT.

The chain carries TRBV20-1 and TRBJ2-1; D is possibly TRBD2 (5 bases). There are 12 residues in the CDR3. Germline V CDR1 and CDR2: DFQATT, SNEGSKA (reference sequence). With 4 bases removed from V and 6 bases from J, the gap between germline ends came to 10 bases. The CDR3 loop is CSATVEGNEQFF. The CDR3 DNA reads TGCAGTGCTACCGTAGAGGGCAATGAGCAGTTCTTC.

This sequence joins TRBV5-1 and TRBJ2-5, with a possible D match to TRBD2 (6 bases). Trimming cost V 7 bases and J 4 bases, with 20 bases left between them. The CDR3 is made up of 15 amino acids. Germline CDR1 is SGHRS and CDR2 is YFSETQ. CDR3 protein: CASGLGGVGGETQYF. The CDR3 DNA reads as TGCGCCAGCGGACTTGGCGGGGTCGGGGGAGAGACCCAGTACTTC.